These 17 T cell receptor beta chains share one sample of origin, sequenced in a study of OX40 agonist ivuxolimab in advanced cancers. The assay was immunoSEQ multiplex PCR, and TCRdb's table has in-frame clones only and misses some. Altogether roughly 60,000 clones are present, 85% being singletons, with the ten largest covering about 4.2%. The sequencing used CD4+ or CD8+ T cells sorted from blood, collected in a trial of the OX40 agonist ivuxolimab. The source is an adult with an advanced solid tumor such as melanoma, head and neck, liver or kidney cancer.

The rearrangement uses TRBV6-1 and TRBJ1-5; no definite D call. Germline V gene sequence: CDR1 MNHNS, CDR2 SASEGT. Trimming shortened V by 7 bases and J by 3 bases, and 10 bases separated the two germline ends. The CDR3 length is 13 residues. The CDR3 reads CASTGMDNQPQHF. The CDR3 DNA sequence: TGTGCCAGCACGGGAATGGACAATCAGCCCCAGCATTTT.

The chain's CDR3 is CASSADRGWKTQYF. CDR3 coding DNA: TGTGCCAGCAGTGCCGACAGGGGGTGGAAGACCCAGTACTTC. This chain uses TRBV28 with TRBJ2-5; 9 nucleotides align to TRBD1. Germline lookup yields CDR1 MDHEN and CDR2 SYDVKM. V lost 5 bases to trimming and J lost 6 bases; unmatched junction nucleotides: 7. This CDR3 comprises 14 residues.

The rearrangement joins TRBV9 to TRBJ1-2; D is unclear. This CDR3 has 10 amino acids. The germline V gene has CDR1 SGDLS and CDR2 YYNGEE. With 3 bases removed from V and 7 bases from J, the gap between germline ends came to 4 bases. The CDR3 loop is CASSGPGYTF. Here the CDR3 DNA reads TGTGCCAGCAGCGGCCCTGGCTACACCTTC.

The rearrangement links TRBV29-1 to TRBJ2-2; TRBD2 matches 9 bases. The CDR3 has 14 amino acids. With 5 bases clipped from V and 3 bases from J, the junction kept 4 bases outside the gene matches. Germline V gene sequence: CDR1 SQVTM, CDR2 ANQGSEA. The chain's CDR3 is CSVRRLADTGELFF. Written as DNA, the CDR3 is TGCAGCGTTAGGCGACTAGCGGACACCGGGGAGCTGTTTTTT.

The count of this clone is one. The genes are TRBV15 and TRBJ2-7; the match to TRBD1 covers 9 bases. Germline CDR1 is LNHNV and CDR2 is YYDKDF (reference sequence). V lost 0 bases and J lost 2; bases outside the gene matches: 5. The CDR3 is 16 residues long. In DNA form, the CDR3 reads TGTGCCACCAGCAGAGATTACCGGACAGGGGCCTACGAGCAGTACTTC. Amino acids: CATSRDYRTGAYEQYF.

The V gene is TRBV19, the J gene TRBJ2-7; D might be TRBD1 or TRBD2, each matching 5 bases. Germline V gene sequence: CDR1 LNHDA, CDR2 SQIVND (reference sequence). The CDR3 has 14 amino acids. The germline V and J ends were trimmed by 3 bases and 3 bases, with 12 bases remaining between them. CDR3 loop: CASSISLGDYEQYF. CDR3 nucleotide sequence: TGTGCCAGTAGTATTTCTTTGGGGGACTACGAGCAGTACTTC.

The V call is TRBV6-5, the J call TRBJ2-3; D possibly corresponds to TRBD2 (6 bases). In germline, CDR1 is MNHEY, CDR2 SVGAGI. The CDR3 sequence is 15 residues long. V lost 6 bases, J lost 0 bases, and 13 bases lay in between. The CDR3 bases are TGTGCCAGCAGACTTAACGGGGGTAGCACAGATACGCAGTATTTT. Translated: CASRLNGGSTDTQYF.

V and J are TRBV6-5 and TRBJ2-5; D is undetermined. Germline assignment: CDR1 MNHEY and CDR2 SVGAGI. The CDR3 is 13 amino acids. Between the trimmed V and J ends, which lost 5 bases and 5 bases, there was a span of 12 bases. The CDR3 DNA follows: TGTGCCAGCAGTGAATATGGGGTGGAGACCCAGTACTTC. Its protein product is CASSEYGVETQYF.

The CDR3 nucleotides are TGTGCCAGCACTCGGACAGTTGCTTTCTTT. Protein: CASTRTVAFF. The rearrangement uses TRBV21-1 and TRBJ1-1; the listed D gene, TRBD1, was not tested against the DNA. TRBV21-1 is termed a pseudogene. This CDR3 region has 10 residues.

This chain joins TRBV11-2 and TRBJ1-1, with D tentatively TRBD1 (5 bases). V shed 1 base and J shed 2 bases, with 17 bases lying between them. The V gene's germline CDR1 is SGHAT and CDR2 FQNNGV. The CDR3 length is 17 residues. CDR3 protein: CASSLGELWRGNTEAFF. The DNA of the CDR3 is TGTGCCAGCAGCTTAGGGGAACTTTGGAGGGGCAACACTGAAGCTTTCTTT.

DNA for the CDR3: TGCGCCAGCAGATCCAGGGGTACGGGTGAGCAGTTCTTC. Amino acid sequence: CASRSRGTGEQFF. The chain uses TRBV4-1 and TRBJ2-1; D may be TRBD1 (6 bases). CDR1 and CDR2 (germline): MGHRA, YSYEKL. Trimming stripped 6 bases from V and 9 bases from J, with 15 bases between. There are 13 residues in the CDR3.

This chain links TRBV15 with TRBJ2-3; TRBD2 agrees at 14 bases. Per the germline V gene, CDR1 is LNHNV and CDR2 is YYDKDF (reference sequence). This CDR3 contains 16 residues. With V trimmed by 4 bases and J by 4 bases, 4 bases remained unmatched. CDR3 in DNA: TGTGCCACCAGCACGGGACTAGCGGGAGAGGCAGATACGCAGTATTTT. As protein: CATSTGLAGEADTQYF.

For this clone: Distinct nucleotide sequences in the sample also encode this CDR3. The chain is built from TRBV29-1 and TRBJ2-7; D call uncertain. The CDR3 loop spans 11 amino acids. V was trimmed by 1 base and J by 1 base, leaving 2 bases between them. The germline gives CDR1 SQVTM, CDR2 ANQGSEA. The CDR3 loop reads CSVEGSYEQYF. CDR3 coding DNA: TGCAGCGTTGAAGGGTCCTACGAGCAGTACTTC.

This clone came up once. V and J are TRBV25-1 and TRBJ2-5; 13 nucleotides match TRBD2. V shed 6 bases, J shed 5 bases, and the junction held 12 bases outside the gene matches. This CDR3 contains 17 residues. The germline V gene has CDR1 MGHDK and CDR2 SYGVNS. For the CDR3, the DNA is TGTGCCAGCAGAGTCCTAGGACTAGCGGGAGCCAAGGAGACCCAGTACTTC. Protein: CASRVLGLAGAKETQYF.

The chain uses TRBV5-5 and TRBJ1-4; 8 positions match TRBD1. CDR3 length: 13 residues. The germline gives CDR1 SGHKS, CDR2 YYEKEE (reference sequence). After removal of 4 bases from V and 7 bases from J, the junction contained 3 bases not matched to a gene. The CDR3 DNA reads TGTGCCAGCAGCATGACAGGGGTTGAAAAACTGTTTTTT. It encodes CASSMTGVEKLFF. Full variable domain (missing parts from reference TRBV5-5 and TRBJ1-4): DAGVTQSPTHLIKTRGQQVTLRCSPISGHKSVSWYQQVLGQGPQFIFQYYEKEERGRGNFPDRFSARQFPNYSSELNVNALLLGDSALYLCASSMTGVEKLFFGSGTQLSVL.

Only one count was recorded for this clone. The V gene is TRBV18, the J gene TRBJ2-5; unclear D gene. The closer fit of TRBJ2-7 to the DNA end suggests the J call may be wrong. The CDR3 consists of 13 residues. Germline V lookup: CDR1 KGHSH, CDR2 LQKENI. CDR3: CASSPRPNNEQYF. As DNA, the CDR3 is TGTGCCAGCTCACCTAGACCGAATAACGAGCAGTACTTC.

The J gene is TRBJ1-2, the V gene TRBV27; TRBD1 might be the D (5 bases). Trimming took 8 bases from V and 7 from J, leaving 17 bases between them. Looked up from germline, CDR1 is MNHEY and CDR2 is SMNVEV (reference sequence). CDR3 length: 13 amino acids. The CDR3 DNA is TGTGCCAGCGGGACGGGGTACCCTCTTGGCTACACCTTC. It is translated as CASGTGYPLGYTF.